Following are 32 T cell receptor beta chains from one sample sequenced in a study of CD8+ T cells in alopecia areata. Researchers sorted pooled cutaneous lymph node cells on the basis of CD4, CD8alpha, NKG2D, NKG2ACE and other markers. As the sequencing template, cDNA was produced by extracting RNA and reverse transcribing it. Profiled with immunoSEQ multiplex PCR; TCRdb holds only in-frame clones, not every one. Recorded here are 200,000 to 300,000 clones, none singletons. Sequencing was carried out using CD4+ T cells sorted from a lymph node. The receptors come from a C3H/HeJ mouse with alopecia areata. This mouse strain has H2-k as its MHC haplotype.

Of note for this clone: Gene names are mouse gene names. The read is 4 residues too short to cover the CDR3 end, so that end is filled in from the germline J gene. Other DNA sequences within the sample encode an identical CDR3. The chain joins TRBV1 to TRBJ2-4; weak D call: TRBD2 (6 bases). Trimming cost V 0 bases and J 1 base, with 8 bases left between them. The germline V gene encodes CDR1 NSQYPW and CDR2 LRSPGD (reference sequence). This CDR3 region has 15 residues. CDR3 residues: CTCSADGGGQNTLYF. Incomplete CDR3 DNA: TGCACCTGCAGTGCAGATGGGGGTGGTCAAAAC.

This clone was counted a few times. The listed genes are named as in mouse. Read sequence stops 4 residues before the CDR3 end, and the germline J gene provides the missing end. The chain combines TRBV19 with TRBJ2-3; TRBD1 might be the D (6 bases). Germline-derived CDR1 and CDR2 are FNHDT and SITEND (reference sequence). V was clipped by 4 bases and J by 0 bases, with 15 bases between them. The CDR3 has 16 residues. The covered CDR3 bases are TGTGCCAGCAGTCCGTTCCGGGACAATAGTGCAGAA. It encodes CASSPFRDNSAE. The CDR3 in full is CASSPFRDNSAETLYF.

This clone turned up a few times. Gene and germline names: mouse. The read is 4 residues too short to cover the CDR3 end, so that end is filled in from the germline J gene. The chain is built from TRBV1 and TRBJ2-2; D is perhaps TRBD1 (5 bases). The CDR3 has 13 residues. Per the germline V gene, CDR1 is NSQYPW and CDR2 is LRSPGD (reference sequence). The sequenced CDR3 bases are TGCACCTGCAGTGCAGAGAGGGGCGGG. Amino acid sequence: CTCSAERGG. The CDR3, in full, reads CTCSAERGGQLYF.

This clone was recorded at least ten times. The gene names given are mouse names. CDR3 DNA (partial): TGTGCCAGCAGTATGACAGTTAACTATGCT. It encodes CASSMTVNYA. The full CDR3 is CASSMTVNYAEQFF. This chain links TRBV19 with TRBJ2-1; a possible D gene is TRBD1 (5 bases). The CDR3 goes on 4 residues after the read ends, and that part is filled in from the germline J gene. This CDR3 spans 14 amino acids. Trimming stripped 2 bases from V and 0 bases from J, with 6 bases between. The germline V gene has CDR1 FNHDT and CDR2 SITEND (reference sequence).

Points on this clone: Gene names and germline refer to mouse. The CDR3 goes on 4 residues after the read ends, and that part is filled in from the germline J gene. The chain uses TRBV13-2 and TRBJ2-5; 10 nucleotides line up with TRBD2. This CDR3 has 14 residues. Germline-derived CDR1 and CDR2 are NNHNN and SYGAGS (reference sequence). The CDR3 region is CASGDWGNGDTQYF. Partial CDR3 DNA: TGTGCCAGCGGGGACTGGGGGAATGGAGAC.

To note about this clone: Mouse names are used for the genes. CDR3 protein: CTCSGGQHYEQYF. The CDR3 bases that were read are TGCACCTGCAGTGGGGGACAGCACTAT. The genes are TRBV1 and TRBJ2-7; 7 positions agree with TRBD1. The CDR3 goes on 4 residues after the read ends, and that part is filled in from the germline J gene. The V gene's germline CDR1 is NSQYPW and CDR2 LRSPGD (reference sequence). With V trimmed by 4 bases and J by 3 bases, 3 bases remained unmatched. The CDR3 sequence is 13 residues long. The whole variable domain, remainder taken from reference TRBV1 and TRBJ2-7, is VTLLEQNPRWRLVPRGQAVNLRCILKNSQYPWMSWYQQDLQKQLQWLFTLRSPGDKEVKSLPGADYLATRVTDTELRLQVANMSQGRTLYCTCSGGQHYEQYFGPGTRLTVL.

For this clone: The listed genes are named as in mouse. The CDR3 end falls 4 residues outside the read, so it is completed with the germline J gene. The same CDR3 also results from other DNA sequences found in this sample. The chain is built from TRBV19 and TRBJ2-7, with D tentatively TRBD1 (6 bases). V lost 2 bases to trimming and J lost 3 bases, with 9 bases between them. The length of the CDR3 is 13 residues. CDR1 and CDR2 from the germline V gene are FNHDT and SITEND (reference sequence). CDR3 amino acids: CASSIRTDYEQYF. The CDR3 bases that were read are TGTGCCAGCAGTATTCGGACAGACTAT.

Note on this clone: Gene names and germline refer to mouse. CDR3 sequence reads: CASSGGWGHYAEQFF. The CDR3 DNA, read in part, is TGTGCCAGCAGTGGGGGCTGGGGCCACTATGCT. The chain recombines TRBV13-1 with TRBJ2-1; maybe TRBD2 (6 bases). The read terminates 4 residues ahead of where the CDR3 ends, so the germline J gene completes it. CDR1 NSHNY and CDR2 SYGAGN come from the germline V gene. This CDR3 has 15 residues. Trimming removed 3 bases from V and 2 bases from J, with 12 bases in between.

Worth noting for this clone: Mouse germline and gene names are used. The CDR3 end falls 4 residues outside the read, so it is completed with the germline J gene. The chain employs TRBV19 and TRBJ2-7, with TRBD2 matching over 8 bases. CDR3 size: 12 residues. From germline, CDR1 is FNHDT and CDR2 SITEND (reference sequence). The CDR3 DNA, read in part, is TGTGCCAGCTGGGGGGGGAAGTAT. This translates into CASWGGKY. The complete CDR3 sequence is CASWGGKYEQYF.

For this clone: Genes and germline are mouse. From the germline J gene comes the end of the CDR3, since the read stops 4 residues before it. The rearrangement links TRBV19 to TRBJ1-2; the match to TRBD1 covers 7 bases. The CDR3 has 14 amino acids. J was trimmed by 0 bases and V by 4 bases; bases with no gene match: 3. The germline V gene encodes CDR1 FNHDT and CDR2 SITEND (reference sequence). CDR3 region: CASSQQGPNSDYTF. CDR3 DNA, as far as it was read: TGTGCCAGCAGTCAACAGGGGCCAAACTCC. The full variable domain, its missing parts supplied by reference TRBV19 and TRBJ1-2, is GGIITQTPKFLIGQEGQKLTLKCQQNFNHDTMYWYRQDSGKGLRLIYYSITENDLQKGDLSEGYDASREKKSSFSLTVTSAQKNEMAVFLCASSQQGPNSDYTFGSGTRLLVI.

This clone was observed a few times. Because the CDR3's place on the DNA is in doubt, the DNA is left out and the CDR3 is given as listed by TCRdb. Each gene name is a mouse one. The CDR3 is CAPAVNLVRGREVFF. The chain combines TRBV23 with TRBJ1-1; TRBD1, the table's D call, was not compared with the DNA. Ends included, the CDR3 has 15 residues. Germline V lookup: CDR1 KGHTA, CDR2 FQNQQP.

This clone appeared a few times. Gene names refer to mouse genes. The read ends 4 residues early relative to the CDR3; the germline J gene fills the gap. V usage is TRBV13-1 and J usage is TRBJ1-2; 11 positions agree with TRBD1. There are 16 residues in the CDR3. Germline trimming cut 0 bases from V and 4 bases from J; bases unmatched to any gene: 5. CDR1 and CDR2 from the germline V gene are NSHNY and SYGAGN. The sequenced CDR3 bases are TGTGCCAGCAGTGATGGGACAGGGGGCGCAGGCTCC. Its translation is CASSDGTGGAGS. The entire CDR3 protein is CASSDGTGGAGSDYTF.

This clone was observed a few times. The genes are named according to mouse. Read coverage stops 4 residues before the CDR3 terminus; the germline J gene supplies the remainder. The same CDR3 also results from other DNA sequences found in this sample. The V call is TRBV19, the J call TRBJ1-1; the D gene is possibly TRBD1 (5 bases). There are 14 residues in the CDR3. Per germline, CDR1 FNHDT and CDR2 SITEND (reference sequence). V lost 2 bases to trimming and J lost 2 bases, with 10 bases between them. The CDR3 is CASSIQGGNTEVFF. CDR3 bases read: TGTGCCAGCAGTATCCAGGGTGGCAACACA.

This clone was detected a few times. Gene names refer to mouse genes. From the germline J gene comes the end of the CDR3, since the read stops 4 residues before it. The rearrangement uses TRBV31 and TRBJ2-3, with TRBD2 matching over 10 bases. This CDR3 comprises 15 residues. CDR1 GKSSPN and CDR2 SITVG come from the germline V gene. V lost 3 bases and J lost 2; bases outside the gene matches: 5. The CDR3 region is CAWREGLGFAETLYF. The covered CDR3 bases are TGTGCCTGGAGGGAGGGACTGGGGTTTGCAGAA.

Points on this clone: Germline and genes here are mouse. The CDR3 is cut off 4 residues early in the read; its end comes from the germline J gene. The same CDR3 also results from other DNA sequences found in this sample. V is TRBV1 and J is TRBJ2-4, with D perhaps TRBD1 (5 bases). This CDR3 region has 14 residues. The V end lost 1 base, the J end lost 0 bases, and 5 bases lay between the germline ends. Germline V gene lookup returns CDR1 NSQYPW and CDR2 LRSPGD (reference sequence). The CDR3 spells CTCSAAGSQNTLYF. CDR3 bases read: TGCACCTGCAGTGCAGCAGGGAGTCAAAAC.

On this clone: The genes are named according to mouse. The read gets to within 4 residues of the CDR3 end, and the germline J gene fills in the rest. This sequence joins TRBV13-3 and TRBJ2-3, with TRBD2 matching 12 bases. The germline V gene encodes CDR1 NNHDY and CDR2 SYVADS. V gave up 5 bases and J gave up 0 bases; unmatched junction bases: 4. This CDR3 comprises 16 residues. CDR3 region: CASRGLGGSSAETLYF. The sequenced part of the CDR3 DNA is TGTGCCAGCAGAGGACTGGGGGGGTCTAGTGCAGAA.

Regarding this clone: Gene names refer to mouse genes. From the germline J gene comes the end of the CDR3, since the read stops 4 residues before it. The chain couples TRBV5 to TRBJ2-7; D is possibly TRBD1 (6 bases). Germline assignment: CDR1 LGHNA and CDR2 YNLKQL (reference sequence). The length of the CDR3 is 14 residues. The CDR3 protein is CASSQAQGGYEQYF. Incomplete CDR3 DNA: TGTGCCAGCAGCCAAGCACAGGGCGGATAT.

A note on this clone: The genes are named according to mouse. The read gets to within 4 residues of the CDR3 end, and the germline J gene fills in the rest. The chain carries TRBV19 and TRBJ2-3; 8 bases align to TRBD2. V trimming: 2 bases; J trimming: 2 bases; junction bases outside the gene matches: 4. Germline V gene sequence: CDR1 FNHDT, CDR2 SITEND (reference sequence). This CDR3 region has 15 residues. CDR3 loop: CASSMGGRTAETLYF. The part of the CDR3 DNA that was read is TGTGCCAGCAGTATGGGGGGGCGCACTGCAGAA.

This clone has only a few counts. Gene names and germline refer to mouse. Read sequence stops 4 residues before the CDR3 end, and the germline J gene provides the missing end. This same CDR3 is encoded by further DNA sequences in the sample. The chain carries TRBV1 and TRBJ1-1; 7 positions agree with TRBD1. The CDR3 spans 13 residues. Per germline, CDR1 NSQYPW and CDR2 LRSPGD (reference sequence). V was pared by 3 bases and J by 3 bases, with 1 base of the junction left unmatched. CDR3 DNA, as far as it was read: TGCACCTGCAGTGCGGGGACAGACACA. Translating gives CTCSAGTDT. The CDR3 reads in full as CTCSAGTDTEVFF.

With regard to this clone: Gene names are mouse gene names. The observed sequence ends 4 residues before the CDR3 terminus, with the missing tail filled in from the germline J gene. The chain recombines TRBV13-3 with TRBJ2-7, with D possibly TRBD1 on 6 matching bases. This CDR3 comprises 14 residues. CDR1 is NNHDY and CDR2 is SYVADS in the germline V gene. V was trimmed by 1 base and J by 2 bases, leaving 10 bases between them. CDR3 sequence: CASSDSGATYEQYF. The covered CDR3 bases are TGTGCCAGCAGTGATTCAGGGGCCACCTAT.

This clone was detected a few times. The germline and genes are mouse ones. The read is 4 residues too short to cover the CDR3 end, so that end is filled in from the germline J gene. The gene calls are TRBV5 and TRBJ2-3; 7 bases are a match to TRBD2. The CDR3 has 16 amino acids. V was pared by 0 bases and J by 0 bases, with 3 bases of the junction left unmatched. The germline CDR1 and CDR2 sequences are LGHNA and YNLKQL (reference sequence). CDR3 DNA, as far as it was read: TGTGCCAGCAGCCAAGATTATGGGGGGAGTGCAGAA. Amino acid sequence: CASSQDYGGSAE. The entire CDR3 sequence reads CASSQDYGGSAETLYF.

Comments on this clone: Gene names are mouse gene names. With the read ending 4 residues before the CDR3 end, the germline J gene is used to fill in that end. This chain links TRBV13-1 with TRBJ2-1, with 9 nucleotides matching TRBD2. Germline loops: CDR1 NSHNY, CDR2 SYGAGN. CDR3 length equals 13 residues. The V and J ends lost 6 bases and 6 bases, in that order; junction bases with no gene match: 4. The sequenced CDR3 bases are TGTGCCAGCACTCGACTGGGGGCTGCT. Encoded protein: CASTRLGAA. The entire CDR3 sequence reads CASTRLGAAEQFF.

Comment on this clone: Here the gene names and germline are mouse. Coverage ceases 4 residues before the CDR3 finishes, and the germline J gene fills in the end. Other DNA sequences from this sample encode an identical CDR3 as well. The chain couples TRBV13-1 to TRBJ2-3; D perhaps matches TRBD2 (6 bases). CDR3 length equals 14 residues. With 0 bases removed from V and 2 bases from J, the gap between germline ends came to 7 bases. Germline values: CDR1 NSHNY, CDR2 SYGAGN. The chain's CDR3 is CASSDGGVAETLYF. The CDR3 DNA, read in part, is TGTGCCAGCAGTGATGGGGGGGTTGCAGAA.

The table lists this clone with a few counts. Gene names follow the mouse nomenclature. The CDR3 end is not reached by the read, which stops 4 residues before it; the germline J gene fills it in. The chain joins TRBV1 to TRBJ2-4; TRBD2 is a possible D gene (6 bases). Germline V gene lookup returns CDR1 NSQYPW and CDR2 LRSPGD (reference sequence). The V end was cut by 8 bases, the J end by 0 bases, with 9 bases between. The CDR3 is made up of 13 amino acids. CDR3 DNA (partial): TGCACCTGCTCCGGGGGGAGTCAAAAC. It encodes CTCSGGSQN. The whole CDR3 reads CTCSGGSQNTLYF. Full variable domain (outside the CDR3, taken from reference TRBV1 and TRBJ2-4): VTLLEQNPRWRLVPRGQAVNLRCILKNSQYPWMSWYQQDLQKQLQWLFTLRSPGDKEVKSLPGADYLATRVTDTELRLQVANMSQGRTLYCTCSGGSQNTLYFGAGTRLSVL.

In the case of this clone: The genes are named according to mouse. Incomplete CDR3 DNA: TGTGCTAGCAGTAGAGATGTGGCAAACACA. Encoded protein: CASSRDVANT. The CDR3 as a whole reads CASSRDVANTEVFF. The V call is TRBV17, the J call TRBJ1-1; D ambiguous. The CDR3 end is not reached by the read, which stops 4 residues before it; the germline J gene fills it in. V lost 0 bases, J lost 0 bases, and 5 bases lay in between. Germline-derived CDR1 and CDR2 are MNHDT and YYDKIL. This CDR3 has 14 residues.

This clone has just a few counts. Germline and genes: mouse. The read finishes 3 residues shy of the CDR3 end, and the germline J gene is used to complete it. The V gene is TRBV19, the J gene TRBJ1-6; 8 bases are shared with TRBD1. TRBJ1-6 is reported as an ORF; its role is uncertain. Germline loops: CDR1 FNHDT, CDR2 SITEND (reference sequence). The CDR3 consists of 15 residues. With 6 bases clipped from V and 7 bases from J, the junction kept 9 bases outside the gene matches. The CDR3 loop is CASTSGQAGNSPLYF. Incomplete CDR3 DNA: TGTGCCAGCACATCGGGACAGGCCGGCAATTCGCCC.

This clone occurred a few times. The germline and genes are mouse ones. Sequencing ends 4 residues short of the CDR3 end; the germline J gene provides the rest. The sample holds other DNA sequences that translate to the same CDR3. This chain connects TRBV19 to TRBJ1-2; D is possibly TRBD1 (6 bases). CDR1 FNHDT and CDR2 SITEND come from the germline V gene (reference sequence). The ends were cut back, 0 bases at V and 0 bases at J, with 9 bases in the middle. This CDR3 contains 15 residues. CDR3 loop: CASSIAGTTNSDYTF. Incomplete CDR3 DNA: TGTGCCAGCAGTATAGCGGGGACAACAAACTCC.

On this clone itself: Genes and germline are mouse. The CDR3 end lies 4 residues beyond the end of the read and is filled in from the germline J gene. The V gene is TRBV5, the J gene TRBJ2-3, with TRBD1 matching over 8 bases. Germline CDR1 LGHNA, CDR2 YNLKQL (reference sequence). The CDR3 spans 14 residues. The trim removed 5 bases at V and 3 bases at J, leaving 4 bases unmatched. The CDR3 bases that were read are TGTGCCAGCAGCGTCGGGACAGGCGCAGAA. Protein product: CASSVGTGAE. The whole CDR3 protein is CASSVGTGAETLYF.

Concerning this clone: Here the gene names and germline are mouse. Read sequence stops 4 residues before the CDR3 end, and the germline J gene provides the missing end. Other nucleotide sequences from this sample produce the same CDR3. The V and J genes are TRBV19 and TRBJ2-2; TRBD1 aligns across 8 bases. J was trimmed by 0 bases and V by 5 bases; bases with no gene match: 3. CDR3 length: 15 residues. Germline lookup yields CDR1 FNHDT and CDR2 SITEND (reference sequence). Partial CDR3 DNA: TGTGCCAGCAGCCGGGACAGGTCAAACACCGGG. Its translation is CASSRDRSNTG. The entire CDR3 reads CASSRDRSNTGQLYF.

In this sample, this clone turned up a few times. The genes and germline here are from mouse. The read ends 4 residues before the CDR3 terminus; that terminus is restored from the germline J gene. The chain combines TRBV5 with TRBJ2-3; D is undetermined. V was trimmed by 3 bases and J by 0 bases, leaving 10 bases between them. Germline CDR1 reads LGHNA; CDR2 reads YNLKQL (reference sequence). CDR3 size: 15 residues. The part of the CDR3 DNA that was read is TGTGCCAGCAGCCACCTGACACTTAGTGCAGAA. It yields the protein CASSHLTLSAE. The entire CDR3 protein reads CASSHLTLSAETLYF.

A note on this clone: A much larger clone differs from this one at a single base, so this may be a read error. Gene names follow the mouse nomenclature. Coverage ceases 4 residues before the CDR3 finishes, and the germline J gene fills in the end. The V gene is TRBV14, the J gene TRBJ2-2, with TRBD2 matching over 7 bases. V trimming: 1 base; J trimming: 0 bases; junction bases outside the gene matches: 0. This CDR3 spans 15 amino acids. Germline V CDR1 and CDR2: SGHDT, FRDEAV. CDR3 sequence reads: CASSFLGANTGQLYF. The sequenced part of the CDR3 DNA is TGTGCCAGCAGTTTCCTGGGGGCAAACACCGGG.

In this sample, this clone turned up a few times. Gene and germline names: mouse. The read comes to an end 4 residues before the CDR3 does, leaving the germline J gene to fill in the end. Other nucleotide sequences from this sample produce the same CDR3. V is TRBV1 and J is TRBJ2-2, with 11 positions matching TRBD1. The CDR3 loop spans 16 amino acids. The V and J ends lost 3 bases and 1 base, in that order; junction bases with no gene match: 1. Germline values: CDR1 NSQYPW, CDR2 LRSPGD (reference sequence). The CDR3 loop is CTCSAGTGGNTGQLYF. The DNA read from the CDR3 is TGCACCTGCAGTGCTGGGACAGGGGGAAACACCGGG.